This T cell receptor beta chain originates from a study of response to subunit inactivated influenza vaccine. The ends were cut back, 5 bases at V and 6 bases at J, with 12 bases in the middle. The CDR3 is 13 amino acids. Germline loops: CDR1 SGHVS, CDR2 FNYEAQ. TCRdb called the RT-PCR reads again in MiXCR, with one record for every CDR3 protein. The profile shows fewer than 350,000 distinct CDR3 sequences, around a fifth of them singletons. The TCR originated in a man between 50 and 75 years old who received an inactivated influenza vaccine. The chain has TRBV7-6 and TRBJ2-3, with D perhaps TRBD2 (5 bases). Sequenced here: PBMCs from blood, sampled less than 22 months after vaccination. The CDR3 DNA reads as TGTGCCAGCAGCCAACAGCGGTTGGATACGCAGTATTTT. Protein product: CASSQQRLDTQYF.